Below, one TCR beta chain is given with its context. Its matching antigen is unknown. Only in-frame clones appear in the TCRdb table, and some are missing; sequencing was by immunoSEQ multiplex PCR. Of about 92,000 clones listed, roughly nine tenths were seen once; the top ten hold less than 8%. The sample belongs to a study of T cell responses to AZD1222 COVID-19 vaccine. Study results and caveats: There were repertoire samples only from the period after the peak T cell response.

Trimming took off 3 bases at V and 8 bases at J, with 10 bases between the two ends. The CDR3 extends over 13 amino acids. Germline V gives CDR1 LGHNA, CDR2 YSLEER. The TCR was taken from an adult in good health. This chain links TRBV4-3 with TRBJ1-4; D gene ambiguous. Material: peripheral blood, obtained on day 0 of AZD1222 vaccination. CDR3 bases: TGCGCCAGCAGCCACCCCGGGGTGGAAAAACTGTTTTTT. Its protein product is CASSHPGVEKLFF.